This entry lists 27 T cell receptor beta chains sequenced from one sample in a study of blood T cell repertoires in COVID-19. Only in-frame clones appear in the TCRdb table, and some are missing; sequencing was by immunoSEQ multiplex PCR. The sample lists about 44,000 clones, approximately 86% occurring once. The specimen sequenced was peripheral blood. Source of these receptors: a woman aged 80 or over in a cohort sampled during active or convalescent COVID-19.

V gene TRBV7-2 combines with J gene TRBJ2-7; D might be TRBD1 (6 bases). This CDR3 spans 15 amino acids. Looked up from germline, CDR1 is SGHTA and CDR2 is FQGNSA. Trimming removed 1 base at V and 2 bases at J, with 12 bases between. The CDR3: CASSLGGHVTYEQYF. The CDR3 DNA reads TGTGCCAGCAGCTTAGGGGGACACGTCACCTACGAGCAGTACTTC.

This clone occurred once. CDR3 sequence (DNA): TGCGCCAGCAGCCCCGGCGGGAGGGGGGACGCTGAAGCTTTCTTT. Its translation is CASSPGGRGDAEAFF. The chain carries TRBV5-1 and TRBJ1-1, with D possibly being TRBD1 (6 bases). The germline V and J ends were trimmed by 4 bases and 6 bases, with 19 bases remaining between them. Germline V lookup: CDR1 SGHRS, CDR2 YFSETQ. The CDR3 length is 15 residues.

The rearrangement links TRBV13 to TRBJ2-7, with a tentative D call TRBD2 (6 bases). Germline V gene data show CDR1 as PRHDT and CDR2 as FYEKMQ (reference sequence). The CDR3 is 13 amino acids. V gave up 5 bases and J gave up 5 bases, with 13 bases separating them. CDR3 in DNA: TGTGCCAGCAGCGCGATCACTAGCAACGAGCAGTACTTC. Translated, it gives CASSAITSNEQYF. Variable domain in full (rest from reference TRBV13 and TRBJ2-7): AAGVIQSPRHLIKEKRETATLKCYPIPRHDTVYWYQQGPGQDPQFLISFYEKMQSDKGSIPDRFSAQQFSDYHSELNMSSLELGDSALYFCASSAITSNEQYFGPGTRLTVT.

V gene TRBV3-1 (or the pseudogene TRBV3-2) combines with J gene TRBJ1-2; the D gene is possibly TRBD1 (6 bases). CDR3 size: 15 residues. The germline V gene encodes CDR1 LGHDT and CDR2 YNNKEL (reference sequence). V was shortened by 4 bases and J by 4 bases, with 16 bases between the two germline ends. CDR3 in amino acids: CASSLETGSTYGYTF. CDR3 DNA sequence: TGTGCCAGCAGCCTAGAGACAGGTTCGACCTATGGCTACACCTTC.

This chain connects TRBV11-2 to TRBJ2-7, with D possibly TRBD2 on 7 matching bases. Germline lookup yields CDR1 SGHAT and CDR2 FQNNGV. V lost 3 bases and J lost 6, with 15 bases in between. This CDR3 region has 14 residues. CDR3: CASSLWREGGEQYF. The DNA for the CDR3 is TGTGCCAGCAGCTTGTGGAGGGAGGGGGGCGAGCAGTACTTC.

The genes are TRBV7-2 and TRBJ1-1; D might be TRBD1 (6 bases). V was pared by 6 bases and J by 0 bases, with 11 bases between. CDR3 length: 14 residues. The germline V gene encodes CDR1 SGHTA and CDR2 FQGNSA. The CDR3 DNA follows: TGTGCCAGCAGTAGAAACAGGGTGAACACTGAAGCTTTCTTT. Translation: CASSRNRVNTEAFF.

J is TRBJ1-2 and V is TRBV6-5; no firm D call. The CDR3 consists of 16 residues. Trimming took 0 bases from V and 0 from J, leaving 11 bases between them. Looked up from germline, CDR1 is MNHEY and CDR2 is SVGAGI. CDR3 DNA: TGTGCCAGCAGTTACTCAACCGGGTCGGCTAACTATGGCTACACCTTC. Translating gives CASSYSTGSANYGYTF.

This chain uses TRBV3-1 (or the pseudogene TRBV3-2) with TRBJ1-4, with unresolved D. Between the trimmed V and J ends, which lost 0 bases and 1 base, there was a span of 9 bases. The germline V gene encodes CDR1 LGHDT and CDR2 YNNKEL (reference sequence). CDR3 length: 16 residues. CDR3: CASSQDSVLTNEKLFF. The CDR3 bases are TGTGCCAGCAGCCAAGATTCGGTATTAACTAATGAAAAACTGTTTTTT.

The chain is built from TRBV6-6 and TRBJ1-2; the D is unclear. The germline CDR1 and CDR2 sequences are MNHNY and SVGAGI (reference sequence). This CDR3 spans 14 amino acids. Trimming shortened V by 6 bases and J by 1 base, and 12 bases separated the two germline ends. CDR3 loop: CASRQPTVNYGYTF. Here the CDR3 DNA reads TGTGCCAGCAGACAACCCACAGTTAACTATGGCTACACCTTC.

The rearrangement uses TRBV15 and TRBJ1-4; D not resolved. Germline lookup yields CDR1 LNHNV and CDR2 YYDKDF (reference sequence). Trimming removed 7 bases at V and 2 bases at J, with 11 bases between. This CDR3 contains 14 residues. CDR3 region: CATKGGRTNEKLFF. The CDR3 bases are TGTGCCACCAAGGGCGGGCGGACTAATGAAAAACTGTTTTTT. Full variable domain (rest looked up from reference TRBV15 and TRBJ1-4): DAMVIQNPRYQVTQFGKPVTLSCSQTLNHNVMYWYQQKSSQAPKLLFHYYDKDFNNEADTPDNFQSRRPNTSFCFLDIRSPGLGDTAMYLCATKGGRTNEKLFFGSGTQLSVL.

V usage is TRBV9 and J usage is TRBJ2-1; 10 positions agree with TRBD2. Germline V gene data show CDR1 as SGDLS and CDR2 as YYNGEE. The CDR3 sequence is 16 residues long. Trimming cost V 4 bases and J 8 bases; bases outside gene matches: 12. The CDR3 here is CASSPRPSGGSDEQFF. The CDR3, as DNA: TGTGCCAGCAGCCCCCGGCCTAGCGGGGGATCGGATGAGCAGTTCTTC.

The chain links TRBV2 to TRBJ1-1, with D tentatively TRBD1 (6 bases). Between the trimmed V and J ends, which lost 3 bases and 6 bases, there was a span of 20 bases. The CDR3 consists of 16 residues. Per germline, CDR1 SNHLY and CDR2 FYNNEI. The CDR3 sequence: CASSEDSRSRGSEAFF. CDR3 coding DNA: TGTGCCAGCAGTGAGGACAGTCGGTCAAGAGGATCTGAAGCTTTCTTT.

The chain combines TRBV5-6 with TRBJ1-5, with a tentative D call TRBD1 (6 bases). Germline V lookup: CDR1 SGHDT, CDR2 YYEEEE. CDR3 size: 15 residues. V dropped 4 bases and J dropped 8 bases, with 19 bases sitting between them. The CDR3 reads CASSLGGTTPKPQHF. The CDR3 DNA is TGTGCCAGCAGCCTGGGGGGGACAACACCCAAGCCCCAGCATTTT. The full variable domain, with the rest looked up from reference TRBV5-6 and TRBJ1-5, is DAGVTQSPTHLIKTRGQQVTLRCSPKSGHDTVSWYQQALGQGPQFIFQYYEEEERQRGNFPDRFSGHQFPNYSSELNVNALLLGDSALYLCASSLGGTTPKPQHFGDGTRLSIL.

The chain links TRBV5-1 to TRBJ1-1; maybe TRBD1 (5 bases). Deletions cut 0 bases from V and 6 bases from J, with 15 bases between. CDR3 length equals 15 residues. The germline V gene encodes CDR1 SGHRS and CDR2 YFSETQ. This CDR3 is CASSLAGREIAEAFF. In DNA, the CDR3 is TGCGCCAGCAGCTTGGCGGGCAGGGAAATAGCTGAAGCTTTCTTT.

The chain has TRBV19 and TRBJ1-2; 10 bases align to TRBD1. With 7 bases clipped from V and 5 bases from J, the junction kept 7 bases outside the gene matches. The CDR3 loop spans 14 amino acids. The germline CDR1 and CDR2 sequences are LNHDA and SQIVND (reference sequence). DNA for the CDR3: TGTGCCAGTACTAGGGACAGGGGACGATATGGCTACACCTTC. Protein: CASTRDRGRYGYTF.

This clone appeared a single time. The V and J genes are TRBV10-2 and TRBJ2-7; 11 bases align to TRBD2. CDR3 length: 15 residues. Germline V CDR1 and CDR2: WSHSY, SAAADI. V lost 6 bases, J lost 2 bases, and 6 bases stayed unmatched. CDR3 coding DNA: TGCGCCAGCAGACCCGGGACTAGCGGTGCCTACGAGCAGTACTTC. Its protein is CASRPGTSGAYEQYF.

This clone was counted a single time. The chain employs TRBV10-3 and TRBJ2-7, with 7 nucleotides matching TRBD1. CDR3 length: 17 amino acids. From germline, CDR1 is ENHRY and CDR2 SYGVKD. The junction had 11 bases not matched to a gene; V was cut back by 3 bases and J by 0 bases. The CDR3: CAISDRIPDRVSYEQYF. The DNA of the CDR3 is TGTGCCATCAGTGACCGCATACCCGACAGGGTCTCCTACGAGCAGTACTTC.

This chain uses TRBV12-3 or TRBV12-4 with TRBJ1-2; 9 nucleotides line up with TRBD1. This CDR3 region has 13 residues. With V trimmed by 11 bases and J by 9 bases, 13 bases remained unmatched. CDR3 in amino acids: CASLGGQGYRYTF. CDR3 coding DNA: TGTGCCTCCCTCGGGGGACAGGGATACCGCTACACCTTC.

The chain carries TRBV9 and TRBJ2-2; D is possibly TRBD1 (6 bases). The CDR3 runs to 18 residues. Deletions cut 2 bases from V and 0 bases from J, with 17 bases between. Germline values: CDR1 SGDLS, CDR2 YYNGEE. In DNA form, the CDR3 reads TGTGCCAGCAGCGTCCTTTTTACCGGGACACCGAACACCGGGGAGCTGTTTTTT. It specifies CASSVLFTGTPNTGELFF.

J is TRBJ2-5 and V is TRBV5-1; TRBD1 agrees at 7 bases. The trim removed 0 bases at V and 5 bases at J, leaving 4 bases unmatched. CDR3 length equals 14 residues. CDR1 SGHRS and CDR2 YFSETQ come from the germline V gene. The DNA of the CDR3 is TGCGCCAGCAGCTTGGGACAGGGAAGGGAGACCCAGTACTTC. Translating gives CASSLGQGRETQYF.

The chain combines TRBV9 with TRBJ1-1; D unclear. The ends were cut back, 0 bases at V and 0 bases at J, with 12 bases in the middle. CDR1 and CDR2 (germline): SGDLS, YYNGEE. The CDR3 runs 16 residues. The CDR3 DNA is TGTGCCAGCAGCGTAGCTTGGGAGGGCATGAACACTGAAGCTTTCTTT. It encodes CASSVAWEGMNTEAFF. The entire variable domain, with the rest obtained from reference TRBV9 and TRBJ1-1, is as follows: DSGVTQTPKHLITATGQRVTLRCSPRSGDLSVYWYQQSLDQGLQFLIQYYNGEERAKGNILERFSAQQFPDLHSELNLSSLELGDSALYFCASSVAWEGMNTEAFFGQGTRLTVV.

The chain recombines TRBV2 with TRBJ1-1; 8 bases are a match to TRBD1. The V gene end was trimmed by 4 bases and the J gene end by 4 bases; junction bases not matched to a gene: 5. In germline, CDR1 is SNHLY, CDR2 FYNNEI. This CDR3 spans 14 amino acids. The CDR3 sequence is CASSVGRGLTEAFF. CDR3 nucleotides: TGTGCCAGCAGTGTGGGCAGGGGGCTCACTGAAGCTTTCTTT.

The CDR3 DNA sequence: TGTGCCAGCCGGGGCTCCTATAATTCACCCCTCCACTTT. Residues: CASRGSYNSPLHF. V is TRBV6-5 and J is TRBJ1-6; D uncertain. Germline V gene sequence: CDR1 MNHEY, CDR2 SVGAGI. The CDR3 runs to 13 residues. V was pared by 8 bases and J by 0 bases, with 5 bases between.

J is TRBJ1-1 and V is TRBV27; D possibly corresponds to TRBD1 (6 bases). Trimming cost V 9 bases and J 3 bases, with 20 bases left between them. Germline CDR1 and CDR2: MNHEY and SMNVEV (reference sequence). The CDR3 runs 15 residues. CDR3 nucleotide sequence: TGTGCCAGTGAAAAAAGGGCGGGGGCGTACACTGAAGCTTTCTTT. Translating it yields CASEKRAGAYTEAFF.

This clone was recorded once. This chain links TRBV5-1 with TRBJ2-1; 9 bases map to TRBD1. CDR1 SGHRS and CDR2 YFSETQ come from the germline V gene. The length of the CDR3 is 14 residues. J was trimmed by 9 bases and V by 7 bases; bases with no gene match: 11. Here the CDR3 DNA reads TGCGCCAGCGGCACCGGGACAGGGTTGGCTGAGCAGTTCTTC. Translation: CASGTGTGLAEQFF.

This sequence joins TRBV4-1 and TRBJ1-5; D not resolved. This CDR3 spans 14 amino acids. V was shortened by 0 bases and J by 6 bases, with 9 bases between the two germline ends. Germline V lookup: CDR1 MGHRA, CDR2 YSYEKL. The CDR3 is CASSQELGVQPQHF. The CDR3 DNA follows: TGCGCCAGCAGCCAAGAACTCGGGGTTCAGCCCCAGCATTTT.

This chain uses TRBV27 with TRBJ1-6, with 8 bases lining up with TRBD1. Germline V lookup: CDR1 MNHEY, CDR2 SMNVEV (reference sequence). J gave up 9 bases and V 5 bases, and 15 bases lay outside the gene matches. The CDR3 consists of 17 residues. The CDR3 DNA sequence: TGTGCCAGCAGTCCACCCTTGGACAGGGCTAGGTCTTCACCCCTCCACTTT. As protein: CASSPPLDRARSSPLHF.